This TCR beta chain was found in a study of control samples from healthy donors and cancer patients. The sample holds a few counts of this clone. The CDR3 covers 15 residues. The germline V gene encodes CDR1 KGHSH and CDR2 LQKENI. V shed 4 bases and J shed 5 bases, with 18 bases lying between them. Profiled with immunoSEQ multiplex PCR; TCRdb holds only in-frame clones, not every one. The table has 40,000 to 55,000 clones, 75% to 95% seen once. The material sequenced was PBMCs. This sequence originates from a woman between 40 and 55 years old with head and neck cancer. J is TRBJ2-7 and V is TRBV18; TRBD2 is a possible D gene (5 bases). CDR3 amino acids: CASSRRVAGAHEQYF. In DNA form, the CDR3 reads TGTGCCAGCTCACGGCGAGTTGCGGGCGCCCACGAGCAGTACTTC.